This T cell receptor beta chain was sequenced for a study of blood T cell repertoires in COVID-19. In the original workflow: Using reference gene primer amplification, nucleated cell counts were estimated. Assay: immunoSEQ multiplex PCR; the TCRdb copy retains only in-frame clones and omits some. V and J calls and clone size follow that table, whereas D and trimming were derived from the DNA. The sample comprises some 230,000 clones, 85% of which are singletons, and around 0.97% rests with the top ten. Trimming left V 3 bases short and J 2 bases short, with 8 bases between. Germline V CDR1 and CDR2: SQVTM, ANQGSEA. The CDR3 is made up of 13 amino acids.

The TCR sequence derives from a man aged 35-49 years with acute or convalescent COVID-19. The V and J genes are TRBV29-1 and TRBJ2-1; D uncertain. Sequencing was performed on peripheral blood. The CDR3 is CSVDPSTYNEQFF. The DNA for the CDR3 is TGCAGCGTTGATCCCTCTACCTACAATGAGCAGTTCTTC.